The 30 T cell receptor beta chains given below trace back to one sample, sequenced in a study of the immune and genomic landscape of osteosarcoma. Using immunoSEQ multiplex PCR, the repertoire was profiled, and TCRdb retains in-frame clones only, with some absent. The top ten clones hold around 18% of a sample with about 10,000 clones, about 72% of them seen once. Osteosarcoma specimens were post-treatment primary, local recurrence and metastasis tumors from poor-prognosis patients. Sequences were obtained from osteosarcoma tumor tissue from the lung. The receptors derive from a human donor with osteosarcoma.

V gene TRBV6-1 combines with J gene TRBJ2-1; D may be TRBD2 (6 bases). The CDR3 consists of 13 residues. Germline CDR1 MNHNS, CDR2 SASEGT. V lost 2 bases and J 14 bases, leaving 16 bases between the germline ends. The CDR3 here is CASSEMGTPMKFF. CDR3 sequence (DNA): TGTGCCAGCAGTGAAATGGGGACTCCGATGAAGTTCTTC.

The chain recombines TRBV28 with TRBJ2-5, with a tentative D call TRBD1 (5 bases). The V end lost 2 bases, the J end lost 3 bases, and 22 bases lay between the germline ends. The germline V gene encodes CDR1 MDHEN and CDR2 SYDVKM. This CDR3 has 18 amino acids. The CDR3 bases are TGTGCCAGCAGTTTACCCTCAGTCAAAGGGGTCAGGGAAGAGACCCAGTACTTC. It yields the protein CASSLPSVKGVREETQYF.

The chain is built from TRBV6-5 and TRBJ1-1; D remains ambiguous. Germline V gives CDR1 MNHEY, CDR2 SVGAGI. CDR3 length: 11 residues. V was clipped by 3 bases and J by 7 bases, with 6 bases between them. The CDR3 here is CASSYKYEAFF. CDR3 DNA sequence: TGTGCCAGCAGTTATAAGTATGAAGCTTTCTTT.

This clone came up a few times. The chain carries TRBV6-5 and TRBJ1-5; D is unresolved. The CDR3 loop spans 13 amino acids. CDR1 is MNHEY and CDR2 is SVGAGI in the germline V gene. The V end was cut by 8 bases, the J end by 4 bases, with 12 bases between. The CDR3 DNA sequence: TGTGCCAGCTCCAGCAGGAGTAATCAGCCCCAGCATTTT. This codes for CASSSRSNQPQHF.

The chain is built from TRBV25-1 and TRBJ2-2; D remains unclear. V was trimmed by 6 bases and J by 6 bases, leaving 14 bases between them. The CDR3 covers 14 residues. Germline-derived CDR1 and CDR2 are MGHDK and SYGVNS. As DNA, the CDR3 is TGTGCCAGCAGGGTTACGGAAGACGCCGGGGAGCTGTTTTTT. It encodes CASRVTEDAGELFF.

The chain recombines TRBV5-4 with TRBJ2-2; 8 positions match TRBD1. The CDR3 contains 14 residues. CDR1 is SGHNT, CDR2 YYREEE, per germline (reference sequence). Trimming removed 4 bases from V and 6 bases from J; junction bases left unmatched: 5. In DNA form, the CDR3 reads TGTGCCAGCAGCAGGACAGGGCAGGCCGGGGAGCTGTTTTTT. This sequence encodes CASSRTGQAGELFF.

This clone was seen once. J is TRBJ2-3 and V is TRBV5-1; TRBD1 agrees at 8 bases. V was pared by 0 bases and J by 1 base, with 7 bases of the junction left unmatched. This CDR3 spans 17 amino acids. Germline-derived CDR1 and CDR2 are SGHRS and YFSETQ. For the CDR3, the DNA is TGCGCCAGCAGCTTGGAAGGACAGGGCTCTGGCACAGATACGCAGTATTTT. Protein product: CASSLEGQGSGTDTQYF.

The genes are TRBV7-9 and TRBJ2-5, with TRBD1 matching over 7 bases. CDR3 length equals 12 residues. CDR1 and CDR2 (germline): SEHNR, FQNEAQ (reference sequence). J gave up 13 bases and V 3 bases, and 8 bases lay outside the gene matches. In nucleotides, the CDR3 is TGTGCCAGCAGCTTGACGTTGACAGGGTGGTACTTC. This codes for CASSLTLTGWYF.

This clone was observed a single time. This chain links TRBV28 with TRBJ1-6; D unclear. Per the germline V gene, CDR1 is MDHEN and CDR2 is SYDVKM. The V gene lost 1 base and the J gene lost 0 bases, with 13 bases spanning the gap. The CDR3 has 18 amino acids. As DNA, the CDR3 is TGTGCCAGCAGTTTATTGGGCCCGCTAAGCTCCTATAATTCACCCCTCCACTTT. Translating gives CASSLLGPLSSYNSPLHF.

This rearrangement joins TRBV19 to TRBJ2-5; TRBD1 matches at 8 bases. Germline V gives CDR1 LNHDA, CDR2 SQIVND (reference sequence). The ends lost 4 bases at V and 5 bases at J; junction bases unmatched: 6. CDR3 length: 14 residues. The DNA for the CDR3 is TGTGCCAGTAGTAGCGGACAGGGACGGGAGACCCAGTACTTC. Protein: CASSSGQGRETQYF. The whole variable domain, remainder taken from reference TRBV19 and TRBJ2-5, is DGGITQSPKYLFRKEGQNVTLSCEQNLNHDAMYWYRQDPGQGLRLIYYSQIVNDFQKGDIAEGYSVSREKKESFPLTVTSAQKNPTAFYLCASSSGQGRETQYFGPGTRLLVL.

The V gene is TRBV4-1, the J gene TRBJ1-3; D call uncertain. V was trimmed by 0 bases and J by 4 bases, leaving 13 bases between them. Germline lookup yields CDR1 MGHRA and CDR2 YSYEKL. This CDR3 region has 16 residues. CDR3 coding DNA: TGCGCCAGCAGCCAAGAACTTAGGGTCTCCGGAAACACCATATATTTT. Translating it yields CASSQELRVSGNTIYF.

This clone appeared a few times. The genes are TRBV7-2 and TRBJ2-5; 7 bases are shared with TRBD2. V gave up 5 bases and J gave up 1 base; unmatched junction bases: 7. Germline CDR1 SGHTA, CDR2 FQGNSA. This CDR3 region has 15 residues. CDR3 nucleotides: TGTGCCAGCAGCCGGGCTAGCGGCATCCAAGAGACCCAGTACTTC. Protein: CASSRASGIQETQYF.

The chain combines TRBV9 with TRBJ1-3; D gene uncertain. The CDR3 runs 16 residues. V was pared by 0 bases and J by 0 bases, with 10 bases between. Per the germline V gene, CDR1 is SGDLS and CDR2 is YYNGEE. The CDR3 spells CASSVDSESSGNTIYF. The CDR3 region has the DNA TGTGCCAGCAGCGTAGATTCAGAAAGCTCTGGAAACACCATATATTTT.

The chain recombines TRBV11-2 with TRBJ2-2; 14 nucleotides agree with TRBD2. Germline V gene data show CDR1 as SGHAT and CDR2 as FQNNGV. The CDR3 length is 14 residues. V was pared by 6 bases and J by 8 bases, with 2 bases of the junction left unmatched. CDR3 sequence: CASRGLAGAGELFF. The CDR3 DNA reads TGTGCCAGCAGGGGACTAGCGGGAGCTGGGGAGCTGTTTTTT.

The V and J genes are TRBV29-1 and TRBJ1-2; 7 nucleotides line up with TRBD1. V trimming: 5 bases; J trimming: 4 bases; junction bases outside the gene matches: 7. CDR3 length: 13 residues. In germline, CDR1 is SQVTM, CDR2 ANQGSEA. DNA for the CDR3: TGCAGCGTTTCCCAGGGGGGCACCTATGGCTACACCTTC. Protein: CSVSQGGTYGYTF.

The chain couples TRBV7-6 to TRBJ2-7, with TRBD2 matching 8 bases. This CDR3 region has 15 residues. The ends lost 1 base at V and 2 bases at J; junction bases unmatched: 4. The germline V gene encodes CDR1 SGHVS and CDR2 FNYEAQ. The CDR3 nucleotides read TGTGCCAGCAGCTTAGTTAGCGGGGTTACCTACGAGCAGTACTTC. It codes for CASSLVSGVTYEQYF.

This chain joins TRBV28 and TRBJ2-7, with 10 bases that match TRBD2. The CDR3 is 15 amino acids. The V and J ends lost 6 bases and 2 bases, in that order; junction bases with no gene match: 7. Germline values: CDR1 MDHEN, CDR2 SYDVKM. CDR3 protein: CASSPTGLAAYEQYF. CDR3 sequence (DNA): TGTGCCAGCAGCCCAACAGGACTAGCGGCCTACGAGCAGTACTTC.

This clone was seen only a few times. This chain joins TRBV9 and TRBJ2-7, with 8 bases that match TRBD2. The CDR3 is 15 residues long. Trimming removed 3 bases from V and 5 bases from J; junction bases left unmatched: 10. Germline loops: CDR1 SGDLS, CDR2 YYNGEE. This CDR3 is CASSAQGLGADEQYF. CDR3 DNA: TGTGCCAGCAGCGCACAGGGACTAGGGGCGGACGAGCAGTACTTC.

The chain links TRBV19 to TRBJ2-3; 7 bases are a match to TRBD2. V was clipped by 8 bases and J by 5 bases; unmatched bases: 7. CDR3 length: 13 residues. CDR1 is LNHDA, CDR2 SQIVND, per germline (reference sequence). Written as DNA, the CDR3 is TGTGCCAGTGGGTGGGCGGGAGTAGATACGCAGTATTTT. Its translation: CASGWAGVDTQYF.

V and J are TRBV5-1 and TRBJ2-3; TRBD2 matches 9 bases. V shed 0 bases and J 4 bases; nucleotides not matched to a gene: 6. The germline CDR1 and CDR2 sequences are SGHRS and YFSETQ. The CDR3 is 16 residues long. The CDR3: CASSLGGTSLSDTQYF. In DNA, the CDR3 is TGCGCCAGCAGCTTGGGTGGGACTAGCTTATCAGATACGCAGTATTTT.

J is TRBJ2-5 and V is TRBV19, with D unresolved. The V and J ends lost 3 bases and 5 bases respectively, with 10 bases between them. CDR3 size: 13 residues. Looked up from germline, CDR1 is LNHDA and CDR2 is SQIVND (reference sequence). The chain's CDR3 is CASSMELRETQYF. The CDR3 DNA sequence: TGTGCCAGTAGTATGGAGCTTCGGGAGACCCAGTACTTC.

The sample holds one count of this clone. The chain is built from TRBV6-1 and TRBJ2-5; D is possibly TRBD1 (5 bases). The CDR3 covers 13 residues. V lost 4 bases and J lost 5, with 11 bases in between. The V gene's germline CDR1 is MNHNS and CDR2 SASEGT. The CDR3 region has the DNA TGTGCCAGCAGTGTAGGGGTTGGGGAGACCCAGTACTTC. It encodes CASSVGVGETQYF.

The sample holds a few counts of this clone. The chain uses TRBV27 and TRBJ1-6; TRBD1 is a possible D gene (5 bases). The CDR3 contains 13 residues. Trimming cost V 2 bases and J 6 bases, with 5 bases left between them. Germline V CDR1 and CDR2: MNHEY, SMNVEV (reference sequence). The CDR3 here is CASSLGANSPLHF. CDR3 sequence (DNA): TGTGCCAGCAGTTTAGGGGCTAATTCACCCCTCCACTTT.

The J gene is TRBJ1-1, the V gene TRBV30; TRBD1 aligns across 9 bases. Trimming removed 2 bases from V and 8 bases from J; junction bases left unmatched: 3. The germline gives CDR1 GTSNPN, CDR2 SVGIG (reference sequence). The CDR3 totals 12 residues. The chain's CDR3 is CAWSQQGAEAFF. Written as DNA, the CDR3 is TGTGCCTGGAGTCAACAGGGGGCCGAAGCTTTCTTT.

This rearrangement joins TRBV9 to TRBJ2-3, with D perhaps matching TRBD2 (6 bases). V was pared by 2 bases and J by 2 bases, with 15 bases between. Germline CDR1 SGDLS, CDR2 YYNGEE. The CDR3 consists of 16 residues. CDR3 nucleotide sequence: TGTGCCAGCAGCGTCCGGCCGGGACTCACCACAGATACGCAGTATTTT. This translates into CASSVRPGLTTDTQYF.

This rearrangement joins TRBV27 to TRBJ2-1; 7 bases map to TRBD2. J gave up 9 bases and V 7 bases, and 15 bases lay outside the gene matches. The CDR3 is 15 residues long. Germline V lookup: CDR1 MNHEY, CDR2 SMNVEV (reference sequence). The CDR3 loop is CASTQREGVASEQFF. The DNA for the CDR3 is TGTGCCAGCACCCAGCGGGAAGGGGTGGCAAGTGAGCAGTTCTTC.

CDR3 DNA sequence: TGTGCCAGCAGCGTACGGTGGGAGCGGAATACGCAGTATTTT. Translated: CASSVRWERNTQYF. J is TRBJ2-3 and V is TRBV9, with D perhaps TRBD2 (5 bases). CDR1 is SGDLS, CDR2 YYNGEE, per germline. The CDR3 sequence is 14 residues long. V was cut by 1 base and J by 7 bases, with 13 bases left in between.

The chain links TRBV6-1 to TRBJ1-2; 7 bases align to TRBD1. The trim removed 3 bases at V and 7 bases at J, leaving 11 bases unmatched. There are 15 residues in the CDR3. Germline-derived CDR1 and CDR2 are MNHNS and SASEGT. CDR3 DNA: TGTGCCAGCAGTGACAATATAGGGACAGCCGGTGGCTACACCTTC. Translated: CASSDNIGTAGGYTF.

The chain recombines TRBV19 with TRBJ2-3; 9 bases fit TRBD2. The J segment lost 3 bases and the V segment lost 8 bases, leaving 15 bases of the junction unmatched. This CDR3 has 17 residues. The germline V gene has CDR1 LNHDA and CDR2 SQIVND (reference sequence). This CDR3 is CASSPSLAGVVTDTQYF. CDR3 coding DNA: TGTGCCAGTTCCCCATCCTTAGCGGGAGTTGTGACAGATACGCAGTATTTT.

This sequence joins TRBV10-3 and TRBJ2-1; no definite D call. The germline V gene has CDR1 ENHRY and CDR2 SYGVKD. The V end was cut by 7 bases, the J end by 3 bases, with 7 bases between. There are 12 residues in the CDR3. The CDR3 loop is CAIKDHYNEQFF. In nucleotides, the CDR3 is TGTGCCATCAAGGATCACTACAATGAGCAGTTCTTC.